These 30 T cell receptor beta chains share one sample of origin, sequenced in a study of identical twins. TCRdb independently ran MiXCR on the 5' RACE reads; one entry per CDR3 protein. Found here are 1.5 million to 2 million distinct CDR3 sequences, less than 35% of them singletons; the top ten hold less than 0.35%. What was sequenced was cord blood. These receptors all come from a newborn girl in good health.

The chain employs TRBV20-1 and TRBJ2-1; TRBD2 might be the D (5 bases). V was clipped by 0 bases and J by 8 bases, with 14 bases between them. CDR1 is DFQATT, CDR2 SNEGSKA, per germline (reference sequence). This CDR3 comprises 14 residues. CDR3 loop: CSARDKTNGHEQFF. CDR3 DNA sequence: TGCAGTGCTAGAGATAAGACTAACGGACATGAGCAGTTCTTC.

This clonotype has more than one count but fewer than ten. The rearrangement links TRBV20-1 to TRBJ1-1; the match to TRBD1 covers 9 bases. V shed 6 bases, J shed 1 base, and the junction held 12 bases outside the gene matches. CDR1 DFQATT and CDR2 SNEGSKA come from the germline V gene (reference sequence). The CDR3 runs 16 residues. The CDR3 region is CSAPILDRGRNTEAFF. CDR3 in DNA: TGCAGTGCCCCGATCTTGGACAGGGGACGGAACACTGAAGCTTTCTTT.

This clonotype occurred a few times. This sequence joins TRBV20-1 and TRBJ2-4, with 8 nucleotides matching TRBD2. The end of the DNA aligns better with TRBJ2-7, so the J call may be wrong. The CDR3 loop spans 14 amino acids. Germline CDR1 reads DFQATT; CDR2 reads SNEGSKA (reference sequence). Here the CDR3 DNA reads TGCAGTGCTAGTCTCCCCGGGACTAGACTCGAGCAGTACTTC. Translation gives CSASLPGTRLEQYF.

The CDR3 loop reads CAISDRTGYGYTF. CDR3 nucleotide sequence: TGTGCCATCAGTGATAGGACAGGCTATGGCTACACCTTC. The chain combines TRBV10-3 with TRBJ1-2; 7 positions match TRBD1. The CDR3 is 13 residues long. CDR1 is ENHRY, CDR2 SYGVKD, per germline. Trimming took 3 bases from V and 4 from J; bases not matched to a gene: 2.

The chain uses TRBV3-1 and TRBJ2-4; 8 bases match TRBD2. From germline, CDR1 is LGHDT and CDR2 YNNKEL (reference sequence). The CDR3 spans 17 residues. V dropped 0 bases and J dropped 13; count of bases not matched to a gene: 17. The chain's CDR3 is CASSQERDPGRAREQYF. CDR3 DNA: TGTGCCAGCAGCCAAGAAAGAGATCCCGGGAGGGCCCGGGAGCAGTACTTC.

This clonotype was observed once. The chain uses TRBV2 and TRBJ2-1, with D possibly called TRBD1 or TRBD2 (5 bases each). The V and J ends lost 5 bases and 4 bases respectively, with 18 bases between them. The V gene's germline CDR1 is SNHLY and CDR2 FYNNEI. CDR3 length: 16 residues. The CDR3 bases are TGTGCCAGCAGTCTTCGGGACGACCCCTCGTACAATGAGCAGTTCTTC. Its protein product is CASSLRDDPSYNEQFF.

The rearrangement joins TRBV12-3 or TRBV12-4 to TRBJ2-1; the match to TRBD2 covers 7 bases. The CDR3 spans 13 residues. Trimming at V came to 3 bases and at J to 8 bases, leaving 4 bases not matched to a gene. CDR3 in DNA: TGTGCCAGCAGTTTCCGGGAGGCCCATGAGCAGTTCTTC. It translates to CASSFREAHEQFF.

This CDR3 is CASSAARDLETQYF. As DNA, the CDR3 is TGTGCCAGCAGTGCCGCGCGGGACTTAGAGACCCAGTACTTC. The V gene is TRBV25-1, the J gene TRBJ2-5, with a weak D call TRBD2 (6 bases). Trimming shortened V by 4 bases and J by 4 bases, and 13 bases separated the two germline ends. This CDR3 spans 14 amino acids. Germline CDR1 reads MGHDK; CDR2 reads SYGVNS.

This chain connects TRBV12-3 or TRBV12-4 to TRBJ1-2, with D perhaps TRBD1 (5 bases). The CDR3 has 15 amino acids. V gave up 6 bases and J gave up 0 bases, with 14 bases separating them. The DNA of the CDR3 is TGTGCCAGCAGCTCAAGCAGGGTTCCTAACTATGGCTACACCTTC. This codes for CASSSSRVPNYGYTF.

The sample holds a few counts of this clonotype. The chain combines TRBV5-1 with TRBJ2-1; D unclear. Germline V CDR1 and CDR2: SGHRS, YFSETQ. V was trimmed by 4 bases and J by 8 bases, leaving 10 bases between them. The CDR3 consists of 12 residues. The CDR3 reads CASSDVLDEQFF. CDR3 DNA sequence: TGCGCCAGCAGCGACGTTTTAGATGAGCAGTTCTTC.

This chain links TRBV4-2 with TRBJ2-1, with D perhaps given as TRBD1 or TRBD2 (5 bases each). With the DNA end fitting TRBJ2-7 better, the J assignment may be wrong. CDR1 is LGHNA and CDR2 is YNFKEQ in the germline V gene. The CDR3 is made up of 16 amino acids. CDR3 residues: CASSQVAGSSYNEQYF. The DNA of the CDR3 is TGTGCCAGCAGCCAAGTGGCAGGGAGCTCCTACAATGAGCAGTACTTC.

This clonotype was observed a handful of times. The V call is TRBV9, the J call TRBJ2-5; maybe TRBD1 (6 bases). Germline V gene sequence: CDR1 SGDLS, CDR2 YYNGEE. The CDR3 extends over 16 amino acids. Trimming removed 4 bases from V and 9 bases from J, with 25 bases in between. DNA of the CDR3: TGTGCCAGCAGCTCATCGGACAGAAGGTTACGTGGGGCCCAGTACTTC. Amino acids: CASSSSDRRLRGAQYF.

The V and J genes are TRBV28 and TRBJ1-2, with D perhaps matching TRBD1 (5 bases). Germline lookup yields CDR1 MDHEN and CDR2 SYDVKM. V lost 2 bases, J lost 8 bases, and 15 bases lay in between. This CDR3 spans 14 amino acids. DNA of the CDR3: TGTGCCAGCAGTTTAGCCGACAGACTTGAGGGCTACACCTTC. As protein: CASSLADRLEGYTF.

The J gene is TRBJ2-1, the V gene TRBV28; no reliable D call. The germline V gene has CDR1 MDHEN and CDR2 SYDVKM. The CDR3 is 12 residues long. Trimming took off 7 bases at V and 2 bases at J, with 6 bases between the two ends. CDR3 nucleotides: TGTGCCAGCAAGGGCGCCTACAATGAGCAGTTCTTC. Translating gives CASKGAYNEQFF.

This sequence joins TRBV6-5 and TRBJ2-7; perhaps TRBD2 as D (6 bases). CDR3 length equals 18 residues. V was pared by 0 bases and J by 1 base, with 19 bases between. Germline V gene lookup returns CDR1 MNHEY and CDR2 SVGAGI. In DNA, the CDR3 is TGTGCCAGCAGTTACTCGATCCCCTTTTTTGGGGGGTCCTACGAGCAGTACTTC. It specifies CASSYSIPFFGGSYEQYF.

In this sample, this clonotype turned up a few times. The chain has TRBV11-2 and TRBJ2-1; 11 positions agree with TRBD1. Germline CDR1 is SGHAT and CDR2 is FQNNGV. The CDR3 covers 19 residues. V shed 2 bases and J 0 bases; nucleotides not matched to a gene: 9. The CDR3 nucleotides are TGTGCCAGCAGCTTAAAGGACAGGGGGCTTCCGAGCTCCTACAATGAGCAGTTCTTC. Protein product: CASSLKDRGLPSSYNEQFF.

The rearrangement links TRBV29-1 to TRBJ2-5, with 9 bases matching TRBD2. This CDR3 contains 13 residues. Germline CDR1 reads SQVTM; CDR2 reads ANQGSEA. The V and J ends lost 6 bases and 5 bases, in that order; junction bases with no gene match: 7. The chain's CDR3 is CSVLAGDVETQYF. The CDR3 bases are TGCAGCGTATTAGCGGGAGATGTGGAGACCCAGTACTTC.

As DNA, the CDR3 is TGTGCCAGCAGCTTCCTAGGGAGGACTGCTCTGACAGATACGCAGTATTTT. Translation: CASSFLGRTALTDTQYF. This chain joins TRBV7-2 and TRBJ2-3; tentatively, D is TRBD2 (6 bases). This CDR3 is built from 17 residues. CDR1 and CDR2 from the germline V gene are SGHTA and FQGNSA. V was shortened by 3 bases and J by 3 bases, with 19 bases between the two germline ends.

The CDR3 DNA follows: TGCGCCAGCAGCCCTTACTTCCGGGACAGGAACACCGGGGAGCTGTTTTTT. Amino acids: CASSPYFRDRNTGELFF. The chain combines TRBV5-1 with TRBJ2-2; 7 bases are a match to TRBD1. With 4 bases clipped from V and 1 base from J, the junction kept 10 bases outside the gene matches. Germline-derived CDR1 and CDR2 are SGHRS and YFSETQ. This CDR3 comprises 17 residues.

Many counts were recorded for this clonotype. The CDR3 region is CASSLVTGVGTEAFF. The DNA of the CDR3 is TGTGCCAGCAGCTTAGTCACAGGGGTAGGCACTGAAGCTTTCTTT. This chain connects TRBV11-2 to TRBJ1-1; 7 nucleotides agree with TRBD1. The CDR3 loop spans 15 amino acids. Germline CDR1 and CDR2: SGHAT and FQNNGV. With V trimmed by 1 base and J by 4 bases, 6 bases remained unmatched.

This sequence joins TRBV3-1 and TRBJ2-7; no clear D gene. Trimming removed 0 bases from V and 2 bases from J, with 11 bases in between. Germline V gives CDR1 LGHDT, CDR2 YNNKEL (reference sequence). The CDR3 has 15 amino acids. The CDR3 bases are TGTGCCAGCAGCCAAGAAGGCGTCAGCGCCTACGAGCAGTACTTC. As protein: CASSQEGVSAYEQYF.

This clonotype was counted a few times. The rearrangement joins TRBV11-2 to TRBJ2-7, with D hard to call. Germline V gives CDR1 SGHAT, CDR2 FQNNGV. Trimming cost V 5 bases and J 2 bases, with 16 bases left between them. The CDR3 spans 15 residues. CDR3 DNA: TGTGCCAGCAGCACCCCCAGCAGGCACGCCTACGAGCAGTACTTC. It is translated as CASSTPSRHAYEQYF. Combining the CDR3 with reference TRBV11-2 and TRBJ2-7 gives the whole variable domain EAGVAQSPRYKIIEKRQSVAFWCNPISGHATLYWYQQILGQGPKLLIQFQNNGVVDDSQLPKDRFSAERLKGVDSTLKIQPAKLEDSAVYLCASSTPSRHAYEQYFGPGTRLTVT.

The chain's CDR3 is CASSVLLLYEQYF. In DNA form, the CDR3 reads TGTGCCAGCAGTGTCCTCCTTCTCTACGAGCAGTACTTC. The rearrangement joins TRBV2 to TRBJ2-5; D is unresolved. The DNA end favors TRBJ2-7, so the J call may be wrong. Germline CDR1 is SNHLY and CDR2 is FYNNEI. The CDR3 totals 13 residues.

The chain joins TRBV28 to TRBJ1-5, with D possibly matching TRBD1 (6 bases). The V and J ends lost 6 bases and 4 bases respectively, with 16 bases between them. This CDR3 is built from 15 residues. Per germline, CDR1 MDHEN and CDR2 SYDVKM. CDR3 in DNA: TGTGCCAGCAGGCCCCCGGGGGCAGGGAATCAGCCCCAGCATTTT. Translating gives CASRPPGAGNQPQHF.

This clonotype has more than one count but fewer than ten. V usage is TRBV3-1 and J usage is TRBJ2-3; D is undetermined. Germline V gene data show CDR1 as LGHDT and CDR2 as YNNKEL (reference sequence). The CDR3 loop spans 17 amino acids. V was shortened by 0 bases and J by 0 bases, with 13 bases between the two germline ends. The CDR3 region is CASSQEGLYLSTDTQYF. CDR3 sequence (DNA): TGTGCCAGCAGCCAAGAAGGTCTCTACCTTAGCACAGATACGCAGTATTTT.

This clonotype was found a few times. J is TRBJ2-6 and V is TRBV24-1; TRBD1 might be the D (6 bases). Per germline, CDR1 KGHDR and CDR2 SFDVKD. The CDR3 covers 19 residues. V was trimmed by 2 bases and J by 1 base, leaving 17 bases between them. Here the CDR3 reads CATSDSLQGAWSGANVLTF. The CDR3 nucleotides are TGTGCCACCAGTGATTCCCTACAGGGCGCGTGGTCTGGGGCCAACGTCCTGACTTTC.

The chain joins TRBV4-2 to TRBJ2-5; D unclear. V gave up 1 base and J gave up 5 bases, with 11 bases separating them. CDR3 length equals 14 residues. CDR1 and CDR2 from the germline V gene are LGHNA and YNFKEQ. In DNA form, the CDR3 reads TGTGCCAGCAGCCAAGGCATAATGAGGGAGACCCAGTACTTC. This translates into CASSQGIMRETQYF.

This clonotype was found a few times. This sequence joins TRBV20-1 and TRBJ2-1; TRBD2 might be the D (6 bases). The CDR3 sequence is 17 residues long. CDR1 is DFQATT, CDR2 SNEGSKA, per germline (reference sequence). Deletions cut 0 bases from V and 4 bases from J, with 19 bases between. The CDR3 is CSARDQSGLNLYNEQFF. The DNA for the CDR3 is TGCAGTGCTAGAGACCAAAGCGGGCTTAATCTGTACAATGAGCAGTTCTTC.

The table lists this clonotype with a few counts. The chain carries TRBV2 and TRBJ2-5; TRBD2 aligns across 12 bases. Trimming cost V 5 bases and J 11 bases; bases outside gene matches: 15. CDR3 length: 16 residues. Germline V CDR1 and CDR2: SNHLY, FYNNEI. CDR3 amino acids: CASSPFPTSGGNEQYF. CDR3 sequence (DNA): TGTGCCAGCAGTCCGTTCCCGACTAGCGGGGGCAATGAGCAGTACTTC. Full variable domain (missing parts from reference TRBV2 and TRBJ2-5): EPEVTQTPSHQVTQMGQEVILRCVPISNHLYFYWYRQILGQKVEFLVSFYNNEISEKSEIFDDQFSVERPDGSNFTLKIRSTKLEDSAMYFCASSPFPTSGGNEQYFGPGTRLLVL.

To note about this clonotype: A read error may explain this, as a much larger clone is one base away. The chain joins TRBV13 to TRBJ2-7; 8 bases match TRBD2. The CDR3 loop spans 16 amino acids. CDR1 is PRHDT and CDR2 is FYEKMQ in the germline V gene (reference sequence). Trimming took 2 bases from V and 7 from J; bases not matched to a gene: 13. In nucleotides, the CDR3 is TGTGCCAGCAGCTTATTTACGGGAGGGAGGCTCAATGAGCAGTACTTC. Translating gives CASSLFTGGRLNEQYF.